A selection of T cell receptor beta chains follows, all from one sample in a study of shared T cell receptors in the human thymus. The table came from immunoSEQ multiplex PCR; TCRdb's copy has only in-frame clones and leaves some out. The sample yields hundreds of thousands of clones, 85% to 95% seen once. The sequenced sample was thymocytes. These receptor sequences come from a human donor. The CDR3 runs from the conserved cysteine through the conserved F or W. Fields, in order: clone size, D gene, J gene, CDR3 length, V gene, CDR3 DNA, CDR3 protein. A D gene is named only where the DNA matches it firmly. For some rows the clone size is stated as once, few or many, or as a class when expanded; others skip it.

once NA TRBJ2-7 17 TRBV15 TGTGCCACCAGCAGAGGGGCAGAACACCCAAGCTCCTACGAGCAGTACTTC CATSRGAEHPSSYEQYF
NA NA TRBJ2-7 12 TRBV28 TGTGCCAGCAGTTTCCGAAACTACGAGCAGTACTTC CASSFRNYEQYF
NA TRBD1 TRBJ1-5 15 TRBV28 TGTGCCAGCACCTATGGGCAGGGGGCCTATCAGCCCCAGCATTTT CASTYGQGAYQPQHF
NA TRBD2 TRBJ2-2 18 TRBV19 TGTGCCAGTAGTATAGAGAGGCCACTAGCGGCGAACACCGGGGAGCTGTTTTTT CASSIERPLAANTGELFF
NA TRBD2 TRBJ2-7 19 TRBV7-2 TGTGCCAGCAGCTCCCCCTCGACTAGCGGGAGGGCCCCCAGGGACGAGCAGTACTTC CASSSPSTSGRAPRDEQYF
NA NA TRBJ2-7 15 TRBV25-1 TGTGCCAGCGGTCCGACACAGGGAGAAGCCTACGAGCAGTACTTC CASGPTQGEAYEQYF
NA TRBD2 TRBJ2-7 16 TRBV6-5 TGTGCCAGCAGTTCCCCGATGGGACTAGCGGGCTACGAGCAGTACTTC CASSSPMGLAGYEQYF
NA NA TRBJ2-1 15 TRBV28 TGTGCCAGCAGTTTAAGGGCAGGGGAAGACGGTGAGCAGTTCTTC CASSLRAGEDGEQFF
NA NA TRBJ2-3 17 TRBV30 TGTGCCTGGAGTGTACGGGGATCCCGAACGCACACAGATACGCAGTATTTT CAWSVRGSRTHTDTQYF
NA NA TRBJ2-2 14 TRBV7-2 TGTGCCAGCAGATATACTGCGAACACCGGGGAGCTGTTTTTT CASRYTANTGELFF
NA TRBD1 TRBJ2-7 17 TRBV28 TGTGCCAGCAGTTGCACTCCCCCGGGACAGAGGATCTACGAGCAGTACTTC CASSCTPPGQRIYEQYF
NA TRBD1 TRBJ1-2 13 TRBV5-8 TGTGCCAGCAGCCCTAGGACAGGATATGGCTACACCTTC CASSPRTGYGYTF
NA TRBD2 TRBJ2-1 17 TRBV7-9 TGTGCCAGCAGCCCGGGACTAGCTTATTCCTCCTACAATGAGCAGTTCTTC CASSPGLAYSSYNEQFF
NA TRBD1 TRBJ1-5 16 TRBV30 TGTGCCTGGAGTAGCGTGAAGGGGGCTGGCAATCAGCCCCAGCATTTT CAWSSVKGAGNQPQHF
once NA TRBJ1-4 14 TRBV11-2 TGTGCCAGCAGCCCCGGGACGGGGGATGAAAAACTGTTTTTT CASSPGTGDEKLFF
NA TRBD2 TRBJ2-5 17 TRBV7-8 TGTGCCAGCAGCTCCGGGACTAGCGGGAGTAGGGGCGCGACCCAGTACTTC CASSSGTSGSRGATQYF
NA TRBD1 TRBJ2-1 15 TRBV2 TGTGCCAGCAGTGCGACAGGGGAGTCCTACAATGAGCAGTTCTTC CASSATGESYNEQFF
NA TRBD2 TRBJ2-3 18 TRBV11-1 TGTGCCAGCAGCCTCTTCCCGACTAGCGGGAGGGCCACAGATACGCAGTATTTT CASSLFPTSGRATDTQYF
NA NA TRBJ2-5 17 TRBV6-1 TGTGCCAGCAGTGAAGAGGGTGGGGAGGCGGGTCAAGAGACCCAGTACTTC CASSEEGGEAGQETQYF
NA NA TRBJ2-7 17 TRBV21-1 TGTGCCAGCAGCAAAGGTCACGTAGAAACAAAGAGCTACGAGCAGTACTTC CASSKGHVETKSYEQYF